Below are 25 T cell receptor beta chains sequenced from a single sample in a study of blood T cell repertoires in COVID-19. Libraries were prepared by immunoSEQ multiplex PCR; TCRdb keeps only in-frame clonotypes and omits some of them. The repertoire holds about 180,000 clones, with over 75% as singletons. The sequencing input was PBMCs or T cells enriched from blood (not recorded which). The source is a woman aged 18-29 years who had recovered from COVID-19.

The rearrangement links TRBV7-2 to TRBJ1-3, with 8 bases matching TRBD1. There are 15 residues in the CDR3. V was pared by 5 bases and J by 2 bases, with 5 bases of the junction left unmatched. CDR1 SGHTA and CDR2 FQGNSA come from the germline V gene. CDR3 sequence: CASSLNRGAGNTIYF. The CDR3 DNA follows: TGTGCCAGCAGCCTCAACAGGGGGGCTGGAAACACCATATATTTT.

The rearrangement joins TRBV2 to TRBJ2-1, with D possibly matching TRBD2 (7 bases). Trimming shortened V by 4 bases and J by 6 bases, and 16 bases separated the two germline ends. CDR1 and CDR2 (germline): SNHLY, FYNNEI. This CDR3 region has 15 residues. This CDR3 is CASSVSAGAANEQFF. CDR3 sequence (DNA): TGTGCCAGCAGTGTTTCCGCGGGGGCGGCCAATGAGCAGTTCTTC.

The J gene is TRBJ1-5, the V gene TRBV2, with TRBD1 as a possible D gene (5 bases). V was trimmed by 1 base and J by 4 bases, leaving 11 bases between them. This CDR3 has 15 residues. The V gene's germline CDR1 is SNHLY and CDR2 FYNNEI. The DNA for the CDR3 is TGTGCCAGCAGTGAAGGGGCGGGGCCTAATCAGCCCCAGCATTTT. Translating it yields CASSEGAGPNQPQHF.

This clone was recorded a few times. CDR3 in amino acids: CASSLVTGGTHEQFF. CDR3 DNA sequence: TGTGCCAGCAGCTTAGTTACGGGGGGGACCCATGAGCAGTTCTTC. The chain combines TRBV7-2 with TRBJ2-1, with 8 bases lining up with TRBD2. The length of the CDR3 is 15 residues. Germline V gene lookup returns CDR1 SGHTA and CDR2 FQGNSA. V shed 1 base and J 8 bases; nucleotides not matched to a gene: 7.

The CDR3 DNA follows: TGTGCCAGCAGATCCTTAAGGACACCCTACGAGCAGTACTTC. Amino acid sequence: CASRSLRTPYEQYF. The chain links TRBV11-2 to TRBJ2-7; a possible D gene is TRBD1 (5 bases). The CDR3 covers 14 residues. V was clipped by 6 bases and J by 2 bases, with 14 bases between them. Germline-derived CDR1 and CDR2 are SGHAT and FQNNGV.

The J gene is TRBJ2-7, the V gene TRBV6-5; 8 bases align to TRBD1. The CDR3 runs 12 residues. V lost 8 bases to trimming and J lost 3 bases; unmatched junction nucleotides: 3. From germline, CDR1 is MNHEY and CDR2 SVGAGI. The CDR3 region has the DNA TGTGCCAGCGGGACAGGCCTCTACGAGCAGTACTTC. The encoded protein is CASGTGLYEQYF.

The sample holds a few counts of this clone. The chain carries TRBV9 and TRBJ2-1, with 10 nucleotides matching TRBD1. CDR1 SGDLS and CDR2 YYNGEE come from the germline V gene. The CDR3 consists of 16 residues. J gave up 5 bases and V 3 bases, and 8 bases lay outside the gene matches. The CDR3: CASSAPVGQGNNEQFF. For the CDR3, the DNA is TGTGCCAGCAGCGCCCCGGTGGGACAGGGGAACAATGAGCAGTTCTTC.

The CDR3 DNA is TGTGCCAGCAGCCCGGGACTAGCGGGAACTCAGTACTTC. Translated, it gives CASSPGLAGTQYF. The chain has TRBV6-5 and TRBJ2-4, with 13 bases fitting TRBD2. J lost 12 bases, V lost 6 bases, and 5 bases had no gene match. CDR1 and CDR2 (germline): MNHEY, SVGAGI. CDR3 length equals 13 residues.

This clone was recorded a few times. V is TRBV11-1 and J is TRBJ1-1; TRBD1 is a possible D gene (6 bases). The CDR3 is made up of 14 amino acids. The germline V gene encodes CDR1 SGHAT and CDR2 FQDESV (reference sequence). The germline V and J ends were trimmed by 7 bases and 0 bases, with 12 bases remaining between them. The CDR3 DNA is TGTGCCAGCACCCTCGACAGGATGAACACTGAAGCTTTCTTT. Translated, it gives CASTLDRMNTEAFF.

J is TRBJ1-1 and V is TRBV28; 7 nucleotides match TRBD1. The CDR3 contains 14 residues. With V trimmed by 5 bases and J by 11 bases, 14 bases remained unmatched. Per germline, CDR1 MDHEN and CDR2 SYDVKM. The chain's CDR3 is CASSPDRFGSSAFF. CDR3 DNA sequence: TGTGCCAGCAGTCCGGACAGGTTTGGGTCCTCGGCTTTCTTT.

V gene TRBV7-3 combines with J gene TRBJ2-3; unclear D gene. Germline V CDR1 and CDR2: SGHTA, FQGTGA. This CDR3 has 13 amino acids. V lost 0 bases and J 3 bases, leaving 4 bases between the germline ends. In DNA, the CDR3 is TGTGCCAGCAGCTTAACCATGACAGATACGCAGTATTTT. Translating it yields CASSLTMTDTQYF.

The chain links TRBV7-8 to TRBJ2-1; 10 nucleotides match TRBD1. The J segment lost 4 bases and the V segment lost 2 bases, leaving 2 bases of the junction unmatched. Germline V gene sequence: CDR1 SGHVS, CDR2 FQNEAQ. This CDR3 is built from 15 residues. The CDR3 loop reads CASSLMGQGYNEQFF. In nucleotides, the CDR3 is TGTGCCAGCAGCTTAATGGGACAGGGGTACAATGAGCAGTTCTTC.

This rearrangement joins TRBV24-1 to TRBJ2-7; 9 bases are shared with TRBD1. CDR1 is KGHDR and CDR2 is SFDVKD in the germline V gene. Germline trimming cut 3 bases from V and 3 bases from J; bases unmatched to any gene: 5. The CDR3 loop spans 15 amino acids. The CDR3 protein is CATSDPGTGFYEQYF. CDR3 sequence (DNA): TGTGCCACCAGTGATCCCGGGACAGGGTTCTACGAGCAGTACTTC.

CDR3 coding DNA: TGTGCCAGCAGGACCGGGACAGAGCTGTTTTTT. It is translated as CASRTGTELFF. The chain is built from TRBV6-5 and TRBJ2-2, with D possibly being TRBD1 (6 bases). V lost 6 bases to trimming and J lost 11 bases, with 10 bases between them. CDR1 and CDR2 from the germline V gene are MNHEY and SVGAGI. CDR3 length equals 11 residues.

The J gene is TRBJ1-5, the V gene TRBV19, with D possibly matching TRBD1 (5 bases). The CDR3 sequence is 14 residues long. Germline V gives CDR1 LNHDA, CDR2 SQIVND (reference sequence). Trimming pared 6 bases from V and 1 base from J, leaving 10 bases between. The CDR3 spells CASRVGASNQPQHF. The CDR3 nucleotides are TGTGCCAGTAGGGTAGGGGCCAGCAATCAGCCCCAGCATTTT. Using reference TRBV19 and TRBJ1-5 for the parts outside the CDR3, the full variable domain is DGGITQSPKYLFRKEGQNVTLSCEQNLNHDAMYWYRQDPGQGLRLIYYSQIVNDFQKGDIAEGYSVSREKKESFPLTVTSAQKNPTAFYLCASRVGASNQPQHFGDGTRLSIL.

This chain uses TRBV4-1 with TRBJ2-3, with 7 bases lining up with TRBD1. J was trimmed by 3 bases and V by 0 bases; bases with no gene match: 12. CDR3 size: 18 residues. Looked up from germline, CDR1 is MGHRA and CDR2 is YSYEKL. CDR3 coding DNA: TGCGCCAGCAGCCAAGAATTCCGAGGGCAGGGGGTTACAGATACGCAGTATTTT. Its translation is CASSQEFRGQGVTDTQYF.

Ten or more counts support this clone. The chain links TRBV10-1 to TRBJ2-1; weak D call: TRBD2 (5 bases). CDR1 is WNHNN and CDR2 is SYGVQD in the germline V gene (reference sequence). The length of the CDR3 is 15 residues. V dropped 4 bases and J dropped 3 bases, with 13 bases sitting between them. CDR3 DNA sequence: TGCGCCAGCAGTGTACTAGGACGGGACTACAATGAGCAGTTCTTC. Its translation is CASSVLGRDYNEQFF.

The chain joins TRBV28 to TRBJ2-7, with a tentative D call TRBD2 (6 bases). Per germline, CDR1 MDHEN and CDR2 SYDVKM. Trimming removed 7 bases from V and 1 base from J, with 11 bases in between. The CDR3 sequence is 13 residues long. CDR3 nucleotides: TGTGCCAGCAAATCTCTAGCGTCCTACGAGCAGTACTTC. This encodes CASKSLASYEQYF.

This chain joins TRBV7-9 and TRBJ2-5; 8 bases match TRBD2. The V gene's germline CDR1 is SEHNR and CDR2 FQNEAQ (reference sequence). V shed 5 bases, J shed 2 bases, and the junction held 13 bases outside the gene matches. This CDR3 has 17 amino acids. This CDR3 reads CASSESPRGGWQETQYF. CDR3 nucleotide sequence: TGTGCCAGCAGCGAATCCCCTCGCGGGGGGTGGCAAGAGACCCAGTACTTC. The variable domain in full, with the rest retrieved from reference TRBV7-9 and TRBJ2-5, is DTGVSQNPRHKITKRGQNVTFRCDPISEHNRLYWYRQTLGQGPEFLTYFQNEAQLEKSRLLSDRFSAERPKGSFSTLEIQRTEQGDSAMYLCASSESPRGGWQETQYFGPGTRLLVL.

The V gene is TRBV19, the J gene TRBJ2-2, with D tentatively TRBD1 (6 bases). Germline CDR1 LNHDA, CDR2 SQIVND (reference sequence). V shed 2 bases and J shed 4 bases, with 14 bases lying between them. The CDR3 length is 16 residues. The CDR3 protein is CASSIKDRLITGELFF. The CDR3 bases are TGTGCCAGTAGTATAAAAGACAGGTTGATCACCGGGGAGCTGTTTTTT.

The chain employs TRBV27 and TRBJ2-1, with unresolved D. Germline V lookup: CDR1 MNHEY, CDR2 SMNVEV (reference sequence). The CDR3 runs 13 residues. V lost 6 bases and J lost 8, with 14 bases in between. This CDR3 is CASSPVAAYEQFF. The CDR3 DNA reads as TGTGCCAGCAGCCCGGTCGCGGCCTATGAGCAGTTCTTC.

The chain combines TRBV28 with TRBJ2-7; TRBD1 matches at 8 bases. J lost 3 bases, V lost 4 bases, and 8 bases had no gene match. The CDR3 covers 15 residues. CDR1 and CDR2 from the germline V gene are MDHEN and SYDVKM. DNA of the CDR3: TGTGCCAGCAGTTCATTCCCGGGACAGGACTACGAGCAGTACTTC. Translation: CASSSFPGQDYEQYF.

This clone was observed a single time. The rearrangement joins TRBV7-2 to TRBJ1-2; maybe TRBD1 (5 bases). The CDR3 extends over 16 amino acids. CDR1 and CDR2 from the germline V gene are SGHTA and FQGNSA. Trimming removed 1 base from V and 6 bases from J, with 18 bases in between. The CDR3 nucleotides are TGTGCCAGCAGCTTAGGTTCACGACAGTTAAGTCATGGCTACACCTTC. Translating it yields CASSLGSRQLSHGYTF.

The genes are TRBV18 and TRBJ2-7; 7 bases map to TRBD1. CDR1 is KGHSH and CDR2 is LQKENI in the germline V gene. V lost 4 bases and J lost 3; bases outside the gene matches: 6. This CDR3 has 14 residues. CDR3 bases: TGTGCCAGCTCACGTGAGGGACAGCACTACGAGCAGTACTTC. This translates into CASSREGQHYEQYF.

V gene TRBV5-1 combines with J gene TRBJ2-3; D perhaps matches TRBD2 (6 bases). Germline V CDR1 and CDR2: SGHRS, YFSETQ. This CDR3 is 16 amino acids long. V was pared by 0 bases and J by 2 bases, with 13 bases between. Here the CDR3 DNA reads TGCGCCAGCAGCTTGGCCCTGGAGGGGCACACAGATACGCAGTATTTT. Its translation is CASSLALEGHTDTQYF.